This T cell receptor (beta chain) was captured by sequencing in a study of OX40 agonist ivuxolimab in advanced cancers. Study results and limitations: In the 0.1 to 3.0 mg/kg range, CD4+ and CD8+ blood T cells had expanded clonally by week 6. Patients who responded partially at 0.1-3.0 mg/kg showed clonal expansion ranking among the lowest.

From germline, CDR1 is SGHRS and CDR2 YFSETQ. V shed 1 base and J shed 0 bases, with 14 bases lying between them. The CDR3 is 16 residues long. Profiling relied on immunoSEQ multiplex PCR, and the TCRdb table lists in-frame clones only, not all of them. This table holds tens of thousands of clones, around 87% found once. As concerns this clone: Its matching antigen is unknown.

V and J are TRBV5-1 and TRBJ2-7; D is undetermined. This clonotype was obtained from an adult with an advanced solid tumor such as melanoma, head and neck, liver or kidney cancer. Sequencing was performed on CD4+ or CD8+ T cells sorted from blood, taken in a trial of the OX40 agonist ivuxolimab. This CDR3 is CASSLRLRASSYEQYF. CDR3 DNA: TGCGCCAGCAGCTTGAGGCTCCGGGCTAGCTCCTACGAGCAGTACTTC.